The text below deals with one T cell receptor (beta chain). Participant reports of clinical history set cohort assignment. The entry originates in a study of blood T cell repertoires in COVID-19. Study summary: PBMCs, B-cell-depleted T cells, or T cells were the source of the cDNA or gDNA that made up the material.

Trimming took 9 bases from V and 7 from J, leaving 12 bases between them. Germline V gives CDR1 KGHDR, CDR2 SFDVKD. The CDR3 runs to 13 residues. Source study methods: Counts of nucleated cells, estimated from reference gene primer amplification, were obtained. Data came from immunoSEQ multiplex PCR; TCRdb stores just in-frame clones and leaves some out. The D gene and trimming were derived from the DNA, and the V and J assignments and clone size from that table. Among 270,000 or so clones listed, approximately 84% were seen once. The gene calls are TRBV24-1 and TRBJ1-6; D remains unclear. This receptor was taken from a woman aged 50 to 60 who had been exposed to COVID-19. Material for sequencing was PBMCs or T cells enriched from blood (not recorded which). CDR3 sequence: CATQREGNSPLHF. The CDR3, as DNA: TGTGCCACCCAGAGGGAAGGCAATTCACCCCTCCACTTT.